This TCR beta chain was sequenced during a study of blood T cell repertoires in COVID-19. Background on the study: Acute and convalescent COVID-19 samples came from the United States, Italy and Spain.

This clone was observed a single time. Trimming cost V 3 bases and J 5 bases, with 7 bases left between them. The CDR3 runs 12 residues. CDR1 is ENHRY, CDR2 SYGVKD, per germline. Using immunoSEQ multiplex PCR, the repertoire was profiled, and TCRdb retains in-frame clones only, with some absent. Among 70,000 to 90,000 clones, almost 85% were seen once, and the ten largest hold roughly 9.6%. The chain has TRBV10-3 and TRBJ1-2; D remains ambiguous. The clonotype originates from a man aged 50-60 years with COVID-19, enrolled during active disease. The specimen sequenced was peripheral blood. In DNA, the CDR3 is TGTGCCATCAGTGAAACAGAGTATGGCTACACCTTC. Protein: CAISETEYGYTF.